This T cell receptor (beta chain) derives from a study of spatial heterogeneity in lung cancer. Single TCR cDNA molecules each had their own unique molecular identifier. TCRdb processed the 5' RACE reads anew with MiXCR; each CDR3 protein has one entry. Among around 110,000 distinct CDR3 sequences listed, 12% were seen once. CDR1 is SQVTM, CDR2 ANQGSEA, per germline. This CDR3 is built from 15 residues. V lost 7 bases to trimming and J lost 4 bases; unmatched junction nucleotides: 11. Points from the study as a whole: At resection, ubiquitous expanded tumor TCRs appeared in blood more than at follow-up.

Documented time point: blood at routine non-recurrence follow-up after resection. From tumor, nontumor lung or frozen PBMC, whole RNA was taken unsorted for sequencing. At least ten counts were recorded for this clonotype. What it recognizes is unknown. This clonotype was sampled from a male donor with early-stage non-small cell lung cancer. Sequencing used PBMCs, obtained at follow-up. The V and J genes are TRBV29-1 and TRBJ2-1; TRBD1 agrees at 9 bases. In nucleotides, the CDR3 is TGCAGCGCCCTGAACCACAGGGGGCCTTACAATGAGCAGTTCTTC. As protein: CSALNHRGPYNEQFF.